This entry describes one TCR beta chain. This sample is drawn from a study of blood T cell repertoires in COVID-19. Whole-study context: The samples span acute and convalescent COVID-19 from the United States, Italy and Spain.

Losses at the gene ends were 4 bases for V and 6 bases for J; bases not matched to a gene: 10. The CDR3 runs 15 residues. Germline assignment: CDR1 SGHRS and CDR2 YFSETQ. Generated by immunoSEQ multiplex PCR, the TCRdb table keeps only in-frame clones and is missing some. The repertoire includes under 100,000 clones, about 84% of them detected once, and 25% sits in the top ten. Sequencing was performed on peripheral blood. This sequence was found in a man older than 75 with active or convalescent COVID-19. This rearrangement joins TRBV5-1 to TRBJ2-7; 10 bases map to TRBD1. DNA for the CDR3: TGCGCCAGCAGCCCGACCGGGACAGGGGTAACCGAGCAGTACTTC. Its protein product is CASSPTGTGVTEQYF.